This T cell receptor (beta chain) came from a study of identifying expanded T cells in peripheral blood. General study findings and limits: About 1.2 clones differed between technical replicates, versus around 15 and 18 over time.

Clones were read by immunoSEQ multiplex PCR, and TCRdb kept only the in-frame ones, dropping some. Of 50,000 to 75,000 clones listed, over 80% are singletons. The V end was cut by 3 bases, the J end by 2 bases, with 17 bases between. Germline assignment: CDR1 SGDLS and CDR2 YYNGEE. The CDR3 has 16 amino acids. On this clone: Its target is not known.

No infections or other immune events were documented during collection. The chain uses TRBV9 and TRBJ1-1; possibly TRBD1 for D (5 bases). Material: blood. This clonotype was obtained from a person aged 18 to 75 in good health. CDR3 loop: CASSAKATATNTEAFF. Written as DNA, the CDR3 is TGTGCCAGCAGCGCAAAAGCGACAGCTACTAACACTGAAGCTTTCTTT.